The next 16 T cell receptor beta chains were all read from a single sample in a study of technical replicates of blood from a handful of donors (dated by TCRdb to the late 2010s). Libraries were made using the immunoSEQ multiplex PCR assay. This is the immuneACCESS table as TCRdb keeps it, with only in-frame sequences that have V and J called. A part of the clones is gone; compared with another copy, unresolved V genes explain less than half, and the rest is unexplained. This sample has approximately 81,000 clones in its table, and roughly 95% of those were observed once. Together, the top ten hold 0.37% of the sample. The sequenced sample consisted of T cells isolated from PBMCs. The receptors were gathered from a human donor in good health.

The genes are TRBV27 and TRBJ2-1; 7 positions match TRBD2. J gave up 7 bases and V 3 bases, and 9 bases lay outside the gene matches. The CDR3 extends over 15 amino acids. In germline, CDR1 is MNHEY, CDR2 SMNVEV (reference sequence). The CDR3 reads CASSLGGIGLNEQFF. The CDR3 DNA is TGTGCCAGCAGTTTGGGGGGGATCGGTTTGAATGAGCAGTTCTTC.

This clone was counted once. J is TRBJ1-2 and V is TRBV30, with 8 bases identical to TRBD1. CDR3 length: 14 residues. Germline CDR1 GTSNPN, CDR2 SVGIG (reference sequence). Trimming took 5 bases from V and 8 from J; bases not matched to a gene: 13. The CDR3 loop is CAWVSGGGVLGYTF. CDR3 DNA: TGTGCCTGGGTCTCAGGGGGCGGGGTGCTCGGCTACACCTTC.

The chain recombines TRBV28 with TRBJ1-2; 8 nucleotides line up with TRBD1. Germline V gene sequence: CDR1 MDHEN, CDR2 SYDVKM. This CDR3 spans 16 amino acids. Trimming at V came to 5 bases and at J to 7 bases, leaving 15 bases not matched to a gene. This CDR3 reads CASSPPALDREGGYTF. For the CDR3, the DNA is TGTGCCAGCAGTCCCCCAGCCTTGGACAGGGAGGGTGGCTACACCTTC.

V gene TRBV5-1 combines with J gene TRBJ1-1; a possible D gene is TRBD1 (6 bases). The germline V and J ends were trimmed by 3 bases and 1 base, with 7 bases remaining between them. CDR3 size: 13 residues. Germline lookup yields CDR1 SGHRS and CDR2 YFSETQ. Here the CDR3 DNA reads TGCGCCAGCAGCTGGACAGCGAACACTGAAGCTTTCTTT. Protein product: CASSWTANTEAFF.

This chain uses TRBV5-1 with TRBJ2-7; D call uncertain. Trimming cost V 0 bases and J 6 bases, with 7 bases left between them. This CDR3 has 12 residues. Germline loops: CDR1 SGHRS, CDR2 YFSETQ. The CDR3 here is CASSLDMFEQYF. The CDR3, as DNA: TGCGCCAGCAGCTTGGATATGTTCGAGCAGTACTTC.

The V and J genes are TRBV7-2 and TRBJ2-7, with TRBD2 matching over 11 bases. V lost 3 bases, J lost 2 bases, and 6 bases stayed unmatched. The germline V gene encodes CDR1 SGHTA and CDR2 FQGNSA. This CDR3 region has 16 residues. Here the CDR3 DNA reads TGTGCCAGCAGCTTTACTAGCGGGAGTAGGACCTACGAGCAGTACTTC. Its protein is CASSFTSGSRTYEQYF.

The chain carries TRBV7-6 and TRBJ1-1; D may be TRBD1 (6 bases). The CDR3 covers 16 residues. V gave up 1 base and J gave up 4 bases, with 16 bases separating them. Per the germline V gene, CDR1 is SGHVS and CDR2 is FNYEAQ. The CDR3 coding sequence is TGTGCCAGCAGCTTAGGGTCCCAGGGGAGTGGCACTGAAGCTTTCTTT. Translation gives CASSLGSQGSGTEAFF.

CDR3 region: CASSQSLSYNEQFF. The CDR3 DNA follows: TGCGCCAGCAGCCAGTCACTGTCCTACAATGAGCAGTTCTTC. This chain uses TRBV4-1 with TRBJ2-1; D ambiguous. V was cut by 3 bases and J by 1 base, with 7 bases left in between. This CDR3 spans 14 amino acids. From germline, CDR1 is MGHRA and CDR2 YSYEKL.

The CDR3 DNA reads as TGTGCCAGCAGTAGGACAGGGCGGGACGAGCAGTACTTC. Its translation: CASSRTGRDEQYF. The V gene is TRBV6-5, the J gene TRBJ2-7, with TRBD1 identical over 8 bases. The CDR3 covers 13 residues. Looked up from germline, CDR1 is MNHEY and CDR2 is SVGAGI. V lost 5 bases and J lost 5; bases outside the gene matches: 5.

The chain links TRBV6-1 to TRBJ1-5, with TRBD1 matching over 8 bases. The CDR3 covers 15 residues. The junction had 10 bases not matched to a gene; V was cut back by 8 bases and J by 4 bases. CDR1 MNHNS and CDR2 SASEGT come from the germline V gene. The CDR3 sequence is CASLSYGTGNQPQHF. The CDR3, as DNA: TGTGCCAGCCTCTCATACGGGACAGGAAATCAGCCCCAGCATTTT.

This chain connects TRBV29-1 to TRBJ2-7; D ambiguous. CDR3 length equals 12 residues. V lost 5 bases and J 0 bases, leaving 8 bases between the germline ends. CDR1 is SQVTM, CDR2 ANQGSEA, per germline. This CDR3 is CSVLGFSYEQYF. The CDR3 DNA follows: TGCAGCGTTCTAGGATTCTCCTACGAGCAGTACTTC.

This rearrangement joins TRBV14 to TRBJ2-3; no firm D call. The CDR3 sequence is 15 residues long. Trimming cost V 0 bases and J 2 bases, with 9 bases left between them. Germline lookup yields CDR1 SGHDN and CDR2 FVKESK. This CDR3 is CASSQDLSVTDTQYF. DNA of the CDR3: TGTGCCAGCAGCCAAGATCTCAGCGTCACAGATACGCAGTATTTT.

V and J are TRBV6-1 and TRBJ2-4, with D perhaps TRBD2 (7 bases). The CDR3 runs to 13 residues. Germline V gene lookup returns CDR1 MNHNS and CDR2 SASEGT. V was clipped by 6 bases and J by 8 bases, with 14 bases between them. The CDR3, as DNA: TGTGCCAGCAGGATAGGGGGGGGTGACATTCAGTACTTC. Translating it yields CASRIGGGDIQYF.

J is TRBJ2-3 and V is TRBV2; 8 bases agree with TRBD2. Trimming removed 3 bases from V and 6 bases from J; junction bases left unmatched: 8. CDR3 length: 15 residues. Germline CDR1 SNHLY, CDR2 FYNNEI. The CDR3 is CASSDRQRERDTQYF. The CDR3 DNA is TGTGCCAGCAGTGACCGCCAGCGGGAGAGGGATACGCAGTATTTT.

The chain recombines TRBV5-1 with TRBJ1-1; 8 bases line up with TRBD1. This CDR3 is 15 amino acids long. Germline V gives CDR1 SGHRS, CDR2 YFSETQ. With 3 bases clipped from V and 1 base from J, the junction kept 5 bases outside the gene matches. CDR3 coding DNA: TGCGCCAGCAGCTCCCTACAGGGGGGGAACACTGAAGCTTTCTTT. It specifies CASSSLQGGNTEAFF.

The chain has TRBV5-4 and TRBJ1-2; no reliable D call. The germline V gene has CDR1 SGHNT and CDR2 YYREEE (reference sequence). This CDR3 spans 12 amino acids. V was trimmed by 4 bases and J by 3 bases, leaving 7 bases between them. The CDR3 spells CASSLEDYGYTF. CDR3 bases: TGTGCCAGCAGCCTTGAGGACTATGGCTACACCTTC.